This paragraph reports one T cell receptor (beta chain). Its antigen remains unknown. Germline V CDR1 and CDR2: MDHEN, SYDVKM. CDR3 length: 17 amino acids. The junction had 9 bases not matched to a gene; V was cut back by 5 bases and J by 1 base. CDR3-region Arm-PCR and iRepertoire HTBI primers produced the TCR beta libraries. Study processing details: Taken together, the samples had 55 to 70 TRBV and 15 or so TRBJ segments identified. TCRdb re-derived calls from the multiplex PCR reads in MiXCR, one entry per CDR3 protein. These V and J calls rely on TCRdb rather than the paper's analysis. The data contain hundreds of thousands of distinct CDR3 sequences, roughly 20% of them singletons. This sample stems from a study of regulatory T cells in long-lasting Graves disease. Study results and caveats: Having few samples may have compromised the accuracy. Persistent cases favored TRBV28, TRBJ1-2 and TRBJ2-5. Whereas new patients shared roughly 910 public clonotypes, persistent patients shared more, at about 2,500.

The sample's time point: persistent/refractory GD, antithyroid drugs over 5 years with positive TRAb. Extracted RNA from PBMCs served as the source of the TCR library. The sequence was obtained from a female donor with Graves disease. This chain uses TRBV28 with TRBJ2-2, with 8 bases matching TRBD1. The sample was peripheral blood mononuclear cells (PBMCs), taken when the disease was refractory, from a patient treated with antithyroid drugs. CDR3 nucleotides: TGTGCCAGCAGTCCGTTAATGGGGACAGGGAACACCGGGGAGCTGTTTTTT. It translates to CASSPLMGTGNTGELFF.